Following are 11 T cell receptor beta chains from one sample sequenced in a study of OX40 agonist ivuxolimab in advanced cancers. The method was immunoSEQ multiplex PCR; TCRdb's version includes in-frame clones alone and lacks a portion of them. The table lists approximately 87,000 clones, more than 90% of them singletons, with around 3.3% in the top ten. The sample here was CD4+ or CD8+ T cells sorted from blood, taken in a trial of the OX40 agonist ivuxolimab. The receptors originated from an adult with an advanced solid tumor such as melanoma, head and neck, liver or kidney cancer.

CDR3 sequence reads: CASSPSGADTDTQYF. CDR3 in DNA: TGTGCCAGCAGCCCGAGCGGGGCGGACACAGATACGCAGTATTTT. The rearrangement links TRBV7-6 to TRBJ2-3; 7 bases fit TRBD2. The germline gives CDR1 SGHVS, CDR2 FNYEAQ. V shed 5 bases, J shed 2 bases, and the junction held 7 bases outside the gene matches. CDR3 length: 15 residues. Using reference TRBV7-6 and TRBJ2-3 for the parts outside the CDR3, the full variable domain is GAGVSQSPRYKVTKRGQDVALRCDPISGHVSLYWYRQALGQGPEFLTYFNYEAQQDKSGLPNDRFSAERPEGSISTLTIQRTEQRDSAMYRCASSPSGADTDTQYFGPGTRLTVL.

The chain links TRBV29-1 to TRBJ1-5; perhaps TRBD1 as D (6 bases). V lost 4 bases and J 7 bases, leaving 8 bases between the germline ends. This CDR3 is 11 amino acids long. Germline V lookup: CDR1 SQVTM, CDR2 ANQGSEA. Here the CDR3 reads CSVGDNQPQHF. The CDR3, as DNA: TGCAGCGTTGGGGACAACCAGCCCCAGCATTTT.

The J gene is TRBJ2-7, the V gene TRBV19; TRBD1 matches at 7 bases. The CDR3 runs to 15 residues. Germline V gives CDR1 LNHDA, CDR2 SQIVND (reference sequence). With V trimmed by 5 bases and J by 2 bases, 9 bases remained unmatched. The CDR3 DNA reads TGTGCCAGTAGTCCGTCACCACAGGGGCCCTACGAGCAGTACTTC. This sequence encodes CASSPSPQGPYEQYF.

The J gene is TRBJ1-1, the V gene TRBV5-1, with 7 bases lining up with TRBD1. V dropped 3 bases and J dropped 3; count of bases not matched to a gene: 5. The CDR3 extends over 14 amino acids. Germline lookup yields CDR1 SGHRS and CDR2 YFSETQ. The CDR3 bases are TGCGCCAGCAGCTGGAATCAGGGGGACACTGAAGCTTTCTTT. Its translation: CASSWNQGDTEAFF.

The chain links TRBV6-5 to TRBJ2-7; D might be TRBD2 (6 bases). This CDR3 spans 13 amino acids. V lost 6 bases to trimming and J lost 3 bases, with 12 bases between them. Germline values: CDR1 MNHEY, CDR2 SVGAGI. CDR3 DNA: TGTGCCAGCAGCCCGGGAGCGAGCTACGAGCAGTACTTC. Translating gives CASSPGASYEQYF.

The genes are TRBV10-1 and TRBJ2-1; TRBD2 matches 8 bases. Germline CDR1 WNHNN, CDR2 SYGVQD (reference sequence). The CDR3 length is 16 residues. Losses at the gene ends were 1 base for V and 0 bases for J; bases not matched to a gene: 2. Here the CDR3 DNA reads TGCGCCAGCAGTGAGTTAGCGGGGAGCTCCTACAATGAGCAGTTCTTC. Translation gives CASSELAGSSYNEQFF.

DNA for the CDR3: TGCGCCAGCAGCTTGGCCTCCCTAGCGGGGCTTTCCTACAATGAGCAGTTCTTC. Translated, it gives CASSLASLAGLSYNEQFF. This chain links TRBV5-1 with TRBJ2-1; TRBD2 matches at 9 bases. After removal of 0 bases from V and 1 base from J, the junction contained 8 bases not matched to a gene. This CDR3 has 18 amino acids. Germline V gives CDR1 SGHRS, CDR2 YFSETQ.

The chain joins TRBV14 to TRBJ2-2; D unclear. The V and J ends lost 2 bases and 7 bases respectively, with 8 bases between them. Germline CDR1 and CDR2: SGHDN and FVKESK. This CDR3 spans 13 amino acids. The CDR3 protein is CASSQPRFGELFF. CDR3 DNA sequence: TGTGCCAGCAGCCAACCGCGGTTCGGGGAGCTGTTTTTT.

This chain links TRBV19 with TRBJ2-1; D may be TRBD2 (7 bases). The germline V gene encodes CDR1 LNHDA and CDR2 SQIVND (reference sequence). The CDR3 runs to 14 residues. Trimming cost V 8 bases and J 4 bases, with 15 bases left between them. The CDR3 protein is CASRGGGQYNEQFF. Written as DNA, the CDR3 is TGTGCCAGTCGCGGCGGGGGCCAATACAATGAGCAGTTCTTC.

The chain links TRBV25-1 to TRBJ2-2; 7 nucleotides line up with TRBD2. The CDR3 extends over 14 amino acids. V dropped 4 bases and J dropped 3; count of bases not matched to a gene: 2. Germline CDR1 MGHDK, CDR2 SYGVNS. The CDR3 is CASSGLADTGELFF. CDR3 DNA: TGTGCCAGCAGTGGGCTAGCGGACACCGGGGAGCTGTTTTTT.

The V call is TRBV30, the J call TRBJ2-2; D is unresolved. V lost 3 bases and J lost 6, with 20 bases in between. The germline V gene encodes CDR1 GTSNPN and CDR2 SVGIG (reference sequence). This CDR3 has 16 amino acids. The CDR3 DNA is TGTGCCTGGAGCTCCTCCCCCGACGTATTAGCCGGGGAGCTGTTTTTT. This gives the protein CAWSSSPDVLAGELFF.